The TCR beta chain described here comes from a study of Ad26.COV2.S vaccination and SARS-CoV-2 variants (dated by TCRdb to about 2021). Some background on the complete study: Donors in the vaccine arm were drawn from COV1001, a multicentre, randomized, double-blind, placebo-controlled phase I-IIa trial testing Ad26.COV2.S in healthy adults. Ad26.COV2.S was administered intramuscularly at 5 x 10^10 or 1 x 10^11 viral particles, either as a single shot or as two shots given 56 days apart. Investigators did not know the trial group allocation while performing experiments and assessing outcomes. A total of about 30 samples were included in the TCR-sequenced set, comprising 19 Ad26.COV2.S vaccine recipients, 5 placebo recipients and 8 SARS-CoV-2 convalescent individuals. Trial participants were randomized into five groups of five, in which low-dose or high-dose Ad26.COV2.S was given once or twice, or placebo was given on both occasions. TCRbeta repertoire sequencing served as the tool for gauging how specific and how broad the SARS-CoV-2-reactive T cell receptors were following Ad26.COV2.S vaccination.

Summary of the overall study and its limitations: Substantial breadth of spike-specific CD8+ and CD4+ T cell responses was reported after vaccination. The study lacked the statistical power to compare responses across vaccine doses or regimens. Non-spike TCR breadth was comparable between vaccine and placebo recipients, consistent with the vaccine containing only spike. Higher spike-specific TCR breadth was observed in Ad26.COV2.S recipients than in placebo recipients (P = 0.0014). According to the authors, total T cell responses may have been underestimated by the TCR breadth and depth analyses.

A word on this clone: The clone's antigen remains unknown. No base quality information exists; no much larger clone differs at one position.

In the paper's terms, the treatment or condition label means: some 20 received Ad26.COV2.S at low or high dose, single or two shots; a few received placebo; per-sample allocation not given. For vaccine and placebo recipients, repertoires were sequenced using samples collected on day 63 after the first injection. In Cohort 1b, fewer than 30 adults aged 18-55 years were enrolled at a single site in Boston, USA, between 29 July and 7 August 2020. Ad26.COV2.S consisted of a replication-incompetent adenovirus type 26 vector by which a prefusion-stabilized SARS-CoV-2 spike protein from the original Wuhan strain was expressed. The immunoSEQ Assay was used to sequence TCRbeta CDR3 regions. After extraction, genomic DNA underwent amplification by bias-controlled multiplex PCR, followed by high-throughput sequencing. In the source study's methods: To quantify the absolute abundance of every unique TCRbeta CDR3 region, sequences were collapsed and filtered. Usable DNA was measured by amplifying reference genes present in all nucleated cells, and TCRbeta template counts were normalized to that usable DNA to estimate T cell fraction. Repertoire TCRs were annotated as SARS-CoV-2-specific by exact matching of V gene, CDR3 amino acid sequence and J gene to a known reactive TCR set. MIRA supplied the reference SARS-CoV-2 TCR set, which was filtered for enrichment in COVID-19-positive ImmuneCODE repertoires so that public or cross-reactive TCRs were removed. Using the MIRA antigens, annotated TCRs were further analysed by specific ORF or by position within an ORF. Breadth was defined as annotated unique rearrangements over total unique productive rearrangements; depth was the summed frequency of those rearrangements. Two-sided Wilcoxon rank-sum tests were applied when comparing TCR breadth between groups. The table comes from immuneACCESS by way of TCRdb, which keeps in-frame sequences with V and J called. Part of the clones is missing from these tables; in studies checked, under half for an unresolved V gene and the rest for unknown reasons. V and J calls and clone size follow that table, whereas D and trimming were derived from the DNA. The table for this sample lists roughly 460,000 clones; around 89% of them were counted only once. About 1.7% of the sample is in the top ten clones.

CDR1 and CDR2, per the germline V gene (reference sequence), are MNHNY and SVGAGI. The V end loses 6 bases and the J end loses 0 bases, and a stretch of 14 bases separates them. From the cysteine through the phenylalanine, the CDR3 covers 15 amino acids. Only the CDR3 region is kept as DNA, spanning 45 bases read in frame from base 1. Sequencing was performed on peripheral blood, taken in a trial of Ad26.COV2.S vaccine versus placebo. This TCR was sampled from a person aged 18 to 65 who received the Ad26.COV2.S COVID-19 vaccine or a placebo. The sequence joins TRBV6-6 to TRBJ1-1; D gene: possibly TRBD1, on 6 matching bases. The nucleotide sequence reads TGTGCCAGCAGCCCAGGGGTTAGGGTGAACACTGAAGCTTTCTTT. The resulting protein is CASSPGVRVNTEAFF.